This T cell receptor (beta chain) was sequenced for a study of T-cell reconstitution after alpha-beta-depleted transplantation in children. This CDR3 spans 14 amino acids. CDR1 and CDR2 (germline): SGHTA, FQGTGA. The table lists this clonotype with many counts. Its specificity is unknown. One junction end disagrees with the germline gene, perhaps due to a read error. Unique molecular identifiers tagged the TCRbeta library. TCRdb independently ran MiXCR on the PCR reads; one entry per CDR3 protein. The repertoire includes under 850,000 distinct CDR3 sequences, around 14% of them detected once, and around 0.76% sits in the top ten. Study-level findings and limits: T-cell numbers and diversity one year post-transplant derived largely from freshly generated T cells. In patients about two months after transplant, alpha-beta T cells reportedly arose from several hundred expanded graft clones.

V is TRBV7-3 and J is TRBJ2-7; 7 bases line up with TRBD2. The sequence was collected from a girl aged 2 to 10 with congenital amegakaryocytic thrombocytopenia, due to receive a stem cell transplant. The specimen comprised PBMCs, sampled before TCRalphabeta/CD19-depleted stem cell transplant. DNA for the CDR3: TGCGCCAGCAGCTTGGCGGGAGCTGGCTACGAGCAGTACTTC. Protein: CASSLAGAGYEQYF.